This T cell receptor beta chain was sequenced in a study of cytomegalovirus exposure and HLA in healthy donors. At the level of the study: The roughly 120 million unique TCR beta sequences, from around 200 million T cells, were found by an earlier analysis.

In regard to this clone: Its antigen is not identified.

This CDR3 is built from 15 residues. Germline-derived CDR1 and CDR2 are SGHRS and YFSETQ. The V segment lost 0 bases and the J segment 1 base; nucleotides outside the gene matches: 3. Primers included in the PCR were 60 Vbeta and 13 Jbeta primers. The data were produced by immunoSEQ multiplex PCR, yet TCRdb's version contains in-frame clones alone and is incomplete. This table holds 55,000 to 70,000 clones, 55% to 80% found once. Study-wide points: Being productive about 87% or about 30% of the time was typical of most TCR beta V segments in an earlier analysis.

The genes are TRBV5-1 and TRBJ2-5; TRBD2 agrees at 7 bases. The sequence derives from a woman in her forties or fifties in good health and CMV-seronegative. The specimen sequenced was PBMCs. As DNA, the CDR3 is TGCGCCAGCAGCTTGGCCGGGACTACCCAAGAGACCCAGTACTTC. Translation gives CASSLAGTTQETQYF.